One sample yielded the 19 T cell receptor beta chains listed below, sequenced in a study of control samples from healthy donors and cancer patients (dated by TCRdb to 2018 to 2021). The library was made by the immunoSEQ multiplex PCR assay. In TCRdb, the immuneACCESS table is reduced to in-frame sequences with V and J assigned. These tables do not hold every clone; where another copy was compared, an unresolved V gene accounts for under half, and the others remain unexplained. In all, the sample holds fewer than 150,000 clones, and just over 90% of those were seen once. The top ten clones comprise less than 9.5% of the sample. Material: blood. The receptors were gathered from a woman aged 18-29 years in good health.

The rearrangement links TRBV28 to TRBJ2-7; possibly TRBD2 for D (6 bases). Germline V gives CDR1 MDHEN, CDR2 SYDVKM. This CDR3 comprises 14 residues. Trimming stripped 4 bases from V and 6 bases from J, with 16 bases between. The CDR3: CASSSRVSAGEQYF. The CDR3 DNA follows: TGTGCCAGCAGTTCCAGGGTATCAGCGGGCGAGCAGTACTTC.

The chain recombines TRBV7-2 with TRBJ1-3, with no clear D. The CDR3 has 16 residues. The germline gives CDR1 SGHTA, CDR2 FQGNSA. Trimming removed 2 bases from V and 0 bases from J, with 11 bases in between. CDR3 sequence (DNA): TGTGCCAGCAGCTTAAAAACGGCCAACTCTGGAAACACCATATATTTT. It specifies CASSLKTANSGNTIYF.

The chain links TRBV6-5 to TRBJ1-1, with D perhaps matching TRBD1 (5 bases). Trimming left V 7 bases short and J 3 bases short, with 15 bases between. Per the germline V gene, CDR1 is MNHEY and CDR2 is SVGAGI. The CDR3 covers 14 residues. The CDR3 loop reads CASTPGQGHTEAFF. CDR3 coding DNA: TGTGCCAGCACCCCCGGGCAGGGTCACACTGAAGCTTTCTTT.

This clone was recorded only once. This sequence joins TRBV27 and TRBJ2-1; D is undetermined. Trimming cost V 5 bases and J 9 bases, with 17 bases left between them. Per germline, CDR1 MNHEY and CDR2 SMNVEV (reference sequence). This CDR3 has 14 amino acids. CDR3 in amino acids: CASSEVYVRSEQFF. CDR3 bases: TGTGCCAGCAGTGAGGTGTATGTCCGGAGTGAGCAGTTCTTC.

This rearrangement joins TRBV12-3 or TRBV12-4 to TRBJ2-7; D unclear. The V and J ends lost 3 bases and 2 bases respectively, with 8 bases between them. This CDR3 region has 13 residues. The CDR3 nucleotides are TGTGCCAGCAGTTTTTACGGACCCTACGAGCAGTACTTC. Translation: CASSFYGPYEQYF.

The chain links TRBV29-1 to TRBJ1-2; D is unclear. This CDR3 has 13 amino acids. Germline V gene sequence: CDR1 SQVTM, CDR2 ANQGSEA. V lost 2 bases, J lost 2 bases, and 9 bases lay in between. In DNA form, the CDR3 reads TGCAGCGTTGAACGCCTTAGGAACTATGGCTACACCTTC. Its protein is CSVERLRNYGYTF.

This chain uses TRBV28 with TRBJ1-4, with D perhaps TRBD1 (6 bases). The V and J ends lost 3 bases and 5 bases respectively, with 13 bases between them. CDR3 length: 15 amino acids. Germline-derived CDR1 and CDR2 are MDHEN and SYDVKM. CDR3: CASSLGAKGNEKLFF. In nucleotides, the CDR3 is TGTGCCAGCAGTTTGGGGGCCAAGGGAAATGAAAAACTGTTTTTT.

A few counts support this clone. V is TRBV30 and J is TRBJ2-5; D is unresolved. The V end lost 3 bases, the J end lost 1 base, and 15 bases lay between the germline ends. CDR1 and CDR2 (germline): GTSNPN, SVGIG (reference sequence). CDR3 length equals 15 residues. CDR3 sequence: CAWSPPEILQETQYF. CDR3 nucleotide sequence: TGTGCCTGGAGCCCTCCTGAGATACTCCAAGAGACCCAGTACTTC.

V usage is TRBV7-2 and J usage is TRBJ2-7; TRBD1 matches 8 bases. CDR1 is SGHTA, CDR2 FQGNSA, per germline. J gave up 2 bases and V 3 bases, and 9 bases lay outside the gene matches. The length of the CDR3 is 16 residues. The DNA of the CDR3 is TGTGCCAGCAGCTTCACAGGGGGTCTAAGCCCCTACGAGCAGTACTTC. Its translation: CASSFTGGLSPYEQYF.

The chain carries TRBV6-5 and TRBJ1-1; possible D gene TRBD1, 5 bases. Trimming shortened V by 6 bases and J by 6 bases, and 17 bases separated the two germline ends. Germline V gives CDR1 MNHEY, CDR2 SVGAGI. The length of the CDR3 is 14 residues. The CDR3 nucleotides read TGTGCCAGCAGCATGGTGTACAGGCCCCCTGAAGCTTTCTTT. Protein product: CASSMVYRPPEAFF.

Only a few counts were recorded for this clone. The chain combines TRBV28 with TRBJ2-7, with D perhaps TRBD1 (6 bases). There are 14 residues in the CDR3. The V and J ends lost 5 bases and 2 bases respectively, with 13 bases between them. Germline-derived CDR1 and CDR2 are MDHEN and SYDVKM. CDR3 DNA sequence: TGTGCCAGCAGTCAGACAGGAGGAGCCTACGAGCAGTACTTC. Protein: CASSQTGGAYEQYF.

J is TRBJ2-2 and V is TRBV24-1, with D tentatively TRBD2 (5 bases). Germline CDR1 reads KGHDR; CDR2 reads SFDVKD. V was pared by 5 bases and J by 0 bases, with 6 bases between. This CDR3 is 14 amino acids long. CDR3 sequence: CATSGGTNTGELFF. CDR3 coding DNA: TGTGCCACCAGTGGAGGGACGAACACCGGGGAGCTGTTTTTT.

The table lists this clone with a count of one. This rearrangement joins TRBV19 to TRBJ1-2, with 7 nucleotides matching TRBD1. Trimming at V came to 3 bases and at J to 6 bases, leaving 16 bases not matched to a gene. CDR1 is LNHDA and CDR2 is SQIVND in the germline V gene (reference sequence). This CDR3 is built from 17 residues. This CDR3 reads CASSIRAGTARMNGYTF. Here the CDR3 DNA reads TGTGCCAGTAGTATTAGGGCCGGGACAGCCAGAATGAATGGCTACACCTTC.

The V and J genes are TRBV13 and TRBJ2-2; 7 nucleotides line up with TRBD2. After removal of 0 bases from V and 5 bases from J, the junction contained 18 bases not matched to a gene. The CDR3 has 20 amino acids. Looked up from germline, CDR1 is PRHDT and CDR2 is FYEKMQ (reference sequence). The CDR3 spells CASSLGPPGLNTGGTGELFF. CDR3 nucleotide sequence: TGTGCCAGCAGCTTAGGGCCCCCGGGACTAAATACCGGGGGGACCGGGGAGCTGTTTTTT.

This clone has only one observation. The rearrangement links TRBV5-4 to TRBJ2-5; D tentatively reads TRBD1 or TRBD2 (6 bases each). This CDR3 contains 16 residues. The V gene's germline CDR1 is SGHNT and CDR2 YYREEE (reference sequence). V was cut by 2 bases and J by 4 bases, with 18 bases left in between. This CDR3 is CASSLLGGSPRETQYF. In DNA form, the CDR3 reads TGTGCCAGCAGCTTACTCGGGGGCAGTCCCAGAGAGACCCAGTACTTC.

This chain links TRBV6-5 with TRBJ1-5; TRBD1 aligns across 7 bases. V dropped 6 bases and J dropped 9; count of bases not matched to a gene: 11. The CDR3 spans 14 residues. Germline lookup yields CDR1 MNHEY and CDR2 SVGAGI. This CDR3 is CASRSTGADRPQHF. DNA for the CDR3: TGTGCCAGCAGAAGCACAGGGGCGGATCGGCCCCAGCATTTT.

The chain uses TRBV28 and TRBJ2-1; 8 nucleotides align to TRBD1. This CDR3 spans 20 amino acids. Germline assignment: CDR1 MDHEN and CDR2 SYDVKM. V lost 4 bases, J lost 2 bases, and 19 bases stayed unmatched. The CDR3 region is CASSSLFGQGARGPYNEQFF. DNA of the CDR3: TGTGCCAGCAGTTCTCTATTTGGGCAGGGGGCGCGAGGCCCCTACAATGAGCAGTTCTTC.

For the CDR3, the DNA is TGTGCCAGCAGTTACCTTCAGGGGCGTACTGGGGCCAACGTCCTGACTTTC. Amino acids: CASSYLQGRTGANVLTF. The gene calls are TRBV6-2 or TRBV6-3 and TRBJ2-6, with D possibly being TRBD1 (6 bases). The CDR3 is made up of 17 amino acids. Trimming left V 2 bases short and J 2 bases short, with 13 bases between. Germline values: CDR1 MNHEY, CDR2 SVGEGT.

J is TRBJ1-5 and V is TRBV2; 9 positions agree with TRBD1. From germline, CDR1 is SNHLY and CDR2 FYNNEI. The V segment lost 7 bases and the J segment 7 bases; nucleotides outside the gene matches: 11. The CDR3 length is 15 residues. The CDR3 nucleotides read TGTGCCAGCATGAGTTTCGAGACAGGGGGACAGCCCCAGCATTTT. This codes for CASMSFETGGQPQHF.